The rows below give T cell receptor beta chains drawn from one sample of a study of blood T cells in healthy people across ages. TCRdb re-called the 5' RACE reads through MiXCR, storing one row per CDR3 protein. The sample yields under 950,000 distinct CDR3 sequences, 22% seen once. Sequencing was carried out using blood. The source of these receptors is a man between 70 and 80 years old in good health. CDR3s include the opening cysteine and the closing phenylalanine or tryptophan. The order of the fields is J gene, V gene, CDR3 protein.

>TRBJ1-2|TRBV20-1
CSARRGSPRGYTF
>TRBJ1-1|TRBV18
CASSTGQGEAFF
>TRBJ2-3|TRBV10-3
CAISGGRITDTQYF
>TRBJ2-1|TRBV5-1
CASSNSGTYNEQFF
>-|TRBV28
CASSRRTGQGWGNEQFF
>TRBJ1-4|TRBV7-6
CASSLSRAEGEKLFF
>TRBJ2-5|TRBV20-1
CSAAPRIETRYF
>TRBJ2-2|TRBV7-7
CASSPIAGGNTGELFF
>TRBJ1-2|TRBV12-3/TRBV12-4
CASRQGAAYGYTF
>TRBJ1-5|TRBV14
CASSQDDFQPQHF